This passage covers 24 T cell receptor beta chains from one sample sequenced in a study of vaccination and CD4 T cells after COVID-19 (dated by TCRdb to the early 2020s). The protocol used for the library was PCR. The instrument was an Illumina iSeq 100. DNA from cultured CD4+ T cells underwent TCR sequencing with the Oncomine TCR Beta short-read assay at the Johns Hopkins FTIC core. TCRdb applied fastp at Q25 and MiXCR to the public reads, then kept only in-frame beta chains. Identical CDR3 protein sequences are pooled into one entry, listed with their most common genes and DNA. The table for this sample lists about 20,000 distinct CDR3 sequences; 35% to 40% of them were counted only once. Of the sample, under 20% is held by the ten largest clones. The treatment or condition label corresponds to: roughly ten-day PBMC culture with coronavirus spike peptide pools or control peptides (ViraFEST assay).

Their cognate antigens are unknown. The input for sequencing was CD4+ T cells from blood, cultured in vitro, taken before SARS-CoV-2 vaccination. Source of these receptors: a human donor who received a COVID-19 vaccine.

This clonotype was seen a handful of times. This chain links TRBV20-1 with TRBJ2-1; 9 nucleotides align to TRBD2. V shed 0 bases, J shed 6 bases, and the junction held 9 bases outside the gene matches. The germline CDR1 and CDR2 sequences are DFQATT and SNEGSKA (reference sequence). The CDR3 contains 16 residues. The CDR3 sequence: CSARDRRLAESNEQFF. CDR3 DNA sequence: TGCAGTGCTAGAGATCGGCGACTAGCGGAGAGCAATGAGCAGTTCTTC.

In DNA form, the CDR3 reads TGCAGTGCTTTAGCGGGGGGAGAGACCCAGTACTTC. Protein product: CSALAGGETQYF. The J gene is TRBJ2-5, the V gene TRBV20-1; TRBD2 aligns across 10 bases. From germline, CDR1 is DFQATT and CDR2 SNEGSKA (reference sequence). The CDR3 has 12 amino acids. After removal of 5 bases from V and 4 bases from J, the junction contained 1 base not matched to a gene.

The rearrangement uses TRBV12-3 or TRBV12-4 and TRBJ2-2; D is unresolved. V dropped 0 bases and J dropped 6 bases, with 8 bases sitting between them. CDR3 length: 14 amino acids. DNA for the CDR3: TGTGCCAGCAGTTTAGCCGGGTTCGCCGGGGAGCTGTTTTTT. It codes for CASSLAGFAGELFF.

The gene calls are TRBV12-3 or TRBV12-4 and TRBJ2-4; 9 nucleotides match TRBD2. The CDR3 has 15 amino acids. Trimming cost V 1 base and J 9 bases; bases outside gene matches: 7. The CDR3 region has the DNA TGTGCCAGCAGTTTAGTGGGCGGGGGGGCCGGCATTCAGTACTTC. Translating it yields CASSLVGGGAGIQYF.

CDR3 region: CAIRGDRANEKLFF. CDR3 nucleotide sequence: TGTGCCATCAGGGGGGACAGAGCTAATGAAAAACTGTTTTTT. The chain links TRBV10-3 to TRBJ1-4, with 7 bases matching TRBD1. CDR1 ENHRY and CDR2 SYGVKD come from the germline V gene. This CDR3 region has 14 residues. With V trimmed by 6 bases and J by 3 bases, 4 bases remained unmatched.

This clonotype was counted only a few times. The V call is TRBV19, the J call TRBJ1-6, with TRBD1 matching 9 bases. CDR1 and CDR2 (germline): LNHDA, SQIVND (reference sequence). The CDR3 has 14 residues. V shed 8 bases and J 10 bases; nucleotides not matched to a gene: 9. The CDR3: CASGATGGYSPLHF. The CDR3, as DNA: TGTGCCAGTGGCGCCACAGGGGGCTACTCACCCCTCCACTTT.

This clonotype came up a few times. The V call is TRBV20-1, the J call TRBJ2-5, with a possible D match to TRBD2 (7 bases). The CDR3 spans 16 residues. Germline loops: CDR1 DFQATT, CDR2 SNEGSKA (reference sequence). V was shortened by 0 bases and J by 5 bases, with 19 bases between the two germline ends. CDR3 residues: CSARDKAGEGGETQYF. DNA of the CDR3: TGCAGTGCTAGAGATAAGGCAGGGGAGGGAGGGGAGACCCAGTACTTC.

A single count supports this clonotype. This chain joins TRBV6-5 and TRBJ2-7, with TRBD2 as a possible D gene (7 bases). This CDR3 has 15 amino acids. The V end lost 0 bases, the J end lost 2 bases, and 11 bases lay between the germline ends. Germline assignment: CDR1 MNHEY and CDR2 SVGAGI. CDR3 sequence (DNA): TGTGCCAGCAGTTACTCTGGGGGGGGCACCTACGAGCAGTACTTC. Protein sequence: CASSYSGGGTYEQYF.

The chain employs TRBV10-1 and TRBJ1-6; 7 bases are a match to TRBD1. V lost 6 bases, J lost 7 bases, and 9 bases stayed unmatched. Germline CDR1 and CDR2: WNHNN and SYGVQD (reference sequence). This CDR3 contains 15 residues. CDR3 in DNA: TGCGCCAGCAGAAGGGACGGGACAGCCAATTCACCCCTCCACTTT. It encodes CASRRDGTANSPLHF.

The chain uses TRBV12-3 or TRBV12-4 and TRBJ1-2; D is perhaps TRBD1 (5 bases). Trimming left V 4 bases short and J 1 base short, with 13 bases between. The CDR3 is made up of 15 amino acids. In DNA, the CDR3 is TGTGCCAGCAGTTCGCCGGGACCGATTAACTATGGCTACACCTTC. Encoded protein: CASSSPGPINYGYTF.

A few counts support this clonotype. The V gene is TRBV19, the J gene TRBJ1-6; 9 bases fit TRBD1. The CDR3 consists of 15 residues. Unmatched junction bases numbered 7, after V lost 6 bases and J lost 7 bases. Germline CDR1 is LNHDA and CDR2 is SQIVND (reference sequence). As DNA, the CDR3 is TGTGCCAGTAGCCCCCGGGACAGGGTGAATTCACCCCTCCACTTT. This codes for CASSPRDRVNSPLHF.

This clonotype was detected a few times. This rearrangement joins TRBV24-1 to TRBJ1-5; tentatively, D is TRBD1 (6 bases). Trimming removed 3 bases at V and 3 bases at J, with 11 bases between. The CDR3 consists of 15 residues. Germline V gene lookup returns CDR1 KGHDR and CDR2 SFDVKD. CDR3 DNA: TGTGCCACCAGTGATGCGGGGGCCGACAATCAGCCCCAGCATTTT. Translated, it gives CATSDAGADNQPQHF.

This chain uses TRBV18 with TRBJ1-2, with TRBD1 identical over 10 bases. The CDR3 loop spans 14 amino acids. CDR1 KGHSH and CDR2 LQKENI come from the germline V gene. After removal of 3 bases from V and 7 bases from J, the junction contained 5 bases not matched to a gene. The CDR3 sequence is CASSPQGTGAGYTF. DNA of the CDR3: TGTGCCAGCTCACCCCAAGGGACAGGGGCTGGCTACACCTTC.

The rearrangement joins TRBV19 to TRBJ2-1; 10 bases map to TRBD2. Germline lookup yields CDR1 LNHDA and CDR2 SQIVND (reference sequence). The CDR3 runs 15 residues. Unmatched junction bases numbered 8, after V lost 3 bases and J lost 9 bases. The CDR3 DNA is TGTGCCAGTAGTATGCCTCCTAGCGGGGGCACTGAGCAGTTCTTC. Its protein is CASSMPPSGGTEQFF.

This chain links TRBV7-6 with TRBJ2-2; TRBD1 might be the D (6 bases). Trimming stripped 4 bases from V and 6 bases from J, with 15 bases between. The CDR3 sequence is 15 residues long. The V gene's germline CDR1 is SGHVS and CDR2 FNYEAQ. The CDR3 sequence: CASSSGQSASGELFF. CDR3 nucleotides: TGTGCCAGCAGCTCCGGACAGAGCGCGTCCGGGGAGCTGTTTTTT.

This clonotype has just a few counts. The V call is TRBV6-1, the J call TRBJ2-5; 10 nucleotides agree with TRBD2. Germline CDR1 MNHNS, CDR2 SASEGT. The CDR3 extends over 19 amino acids. After removal of 3 bases from V and 2 bases from J, the junction contained 15 bases not matched to a gene. The CDR3 reads CASSEALTLAGAGQETQYF. The CDR3 DNA is TGTGCCAGCAGTGAGGCCCTTACCCTAGCGGGGGCGGGTCAAGAGACCCAGTACTTC.

This clonotype came up a few times. The chain uses TRBV10-3 and TRBJ2-5; the D gene is possibly TRBD2 (6 bases). The CDR3 contains 13 residues. Trimming stripped 10 bases from V and 1 base from J, with 13 bases between. The germline V gene has CDR1 ENHRY and CDR2 SYGVKD. CDR3 sequence (DNA): TGTGCCACACAAATAGCGGCCCAAGAGACCCAGTACTTC. Translation gives CATQIAAQETQYF.

This chain links TRBV4-1 with TRBJ1-2; D call uncertain. V lost 1 base and J 0 bases, leaving 9 bases between the germline ends. This CDR3 comprises 15 residues. Germline V gene lookup returns CDR1 MGHRA and CDR2 YSYEKL. CDR3 sequence reads: CASSQGNGPNYGYTF. In DNA form, the CDR3 reads TGCGCCAGCAGCCAAGGGAACGGACCTAACTATGGCTACACCTTC.

This clonotype has more than one count but fewer than ten. V is TRBV7-3 and J is TRBJ2-3; 14 bases agree with TRBD2. V shed 2 bases, J shed 0 bases, and the junction held 7 bases outside the gene matches. CDR3 length: 19 amino acids. Germline CDR1 SGHTA, CDR2 FQGTGA. The CDR3 DNA is TGTGCCAGCAGCTTAGGCCGACTAGCGGGGGGGACTAGCACAGATACGCAGTATTTT. Amino acids: CASSLGRLAGGTSTDTQYF.

The chain employs TRBV18 and TRBJ1-2; D may be TRBD1 (6 bases). Trimming removed 2 bases from V and 4 bases from J, with 8 bases in between. Germline CDR1 KGHSH, CDR2 LQKENI. This CDR3 is built from 13 residues. The CDR3 here is CASSPSGAYGYTF. Here the CDR3 DNA reads TGTGCCAGCTCACCATCAGGGGCCTATGGCTACACCTTC.

V usage is TRBV7-8 and J usage is TRBJ2-2; 11 nucleotides align to TRBD2. The CDR3 runs 19 residues. The V and J ends lost 2 bases and 1 base, in that order; junction bases with no gene match: 9. Germline loops: CDR1 SGHVS, CDR2 FQNEAQ. CDR3 sequence (DNA): TGTGCCAGCAGCTTACCGCGTAGCGGGGGGGAGTTGAACACCGGGGAGCTGTTTTTT. This encodes CASSLPRSGGELNTGELFF.

The genes are TRBV19 and TRBJ1-5; no clear D. The V end lost 3 bases, the J end lost 0 bases, and 9 bases lay between the germline ends. CDR3 length: 15 residues. From germline, CDR1 is LNHDA and CDR2 SQIVND (reference sequence). CDR3 DNA sequence: TGTGCCAGTAGTATTAATGGTAATAGCAATCAGCCCCAGCATTTT. Encoded protein: CASSINGNSNQPQHF.

The table lists this clonotype with a few counts. The CDR3 DNA reads TGTGCCTGGAGCCGGAATTTCTATGGCTACACCTTC. Its protein product is CAWSRNFYGYTF. This chain uses TRBV30 with TRBJ1-2; D is unclear. The germline CDR1 and CDR2 sequences are GTSNPN and SVGIG (reference sequence). This CDR3 has 12 amino acids. V was pared by 3 bases and J by 4 bases, with 9 bases between.

Only a few counts were recorded for this clonotype. This chain joins TRBV27 and TRBJ1-6; D not resolved. Germline CDR1 and CDR2: MNHEY and SMNVEV (reference sequence). V dropped 3 bases and J dropped 8 bases, with 11 bases sitting between them. The CDR3 spans 14 residues. CDR3 in DNA: TGTGCCAGCAGTTTTTCCCGAGGCGATTCACCCCTCCACTTT. Its translation is CASSFSRGDSPLHF.